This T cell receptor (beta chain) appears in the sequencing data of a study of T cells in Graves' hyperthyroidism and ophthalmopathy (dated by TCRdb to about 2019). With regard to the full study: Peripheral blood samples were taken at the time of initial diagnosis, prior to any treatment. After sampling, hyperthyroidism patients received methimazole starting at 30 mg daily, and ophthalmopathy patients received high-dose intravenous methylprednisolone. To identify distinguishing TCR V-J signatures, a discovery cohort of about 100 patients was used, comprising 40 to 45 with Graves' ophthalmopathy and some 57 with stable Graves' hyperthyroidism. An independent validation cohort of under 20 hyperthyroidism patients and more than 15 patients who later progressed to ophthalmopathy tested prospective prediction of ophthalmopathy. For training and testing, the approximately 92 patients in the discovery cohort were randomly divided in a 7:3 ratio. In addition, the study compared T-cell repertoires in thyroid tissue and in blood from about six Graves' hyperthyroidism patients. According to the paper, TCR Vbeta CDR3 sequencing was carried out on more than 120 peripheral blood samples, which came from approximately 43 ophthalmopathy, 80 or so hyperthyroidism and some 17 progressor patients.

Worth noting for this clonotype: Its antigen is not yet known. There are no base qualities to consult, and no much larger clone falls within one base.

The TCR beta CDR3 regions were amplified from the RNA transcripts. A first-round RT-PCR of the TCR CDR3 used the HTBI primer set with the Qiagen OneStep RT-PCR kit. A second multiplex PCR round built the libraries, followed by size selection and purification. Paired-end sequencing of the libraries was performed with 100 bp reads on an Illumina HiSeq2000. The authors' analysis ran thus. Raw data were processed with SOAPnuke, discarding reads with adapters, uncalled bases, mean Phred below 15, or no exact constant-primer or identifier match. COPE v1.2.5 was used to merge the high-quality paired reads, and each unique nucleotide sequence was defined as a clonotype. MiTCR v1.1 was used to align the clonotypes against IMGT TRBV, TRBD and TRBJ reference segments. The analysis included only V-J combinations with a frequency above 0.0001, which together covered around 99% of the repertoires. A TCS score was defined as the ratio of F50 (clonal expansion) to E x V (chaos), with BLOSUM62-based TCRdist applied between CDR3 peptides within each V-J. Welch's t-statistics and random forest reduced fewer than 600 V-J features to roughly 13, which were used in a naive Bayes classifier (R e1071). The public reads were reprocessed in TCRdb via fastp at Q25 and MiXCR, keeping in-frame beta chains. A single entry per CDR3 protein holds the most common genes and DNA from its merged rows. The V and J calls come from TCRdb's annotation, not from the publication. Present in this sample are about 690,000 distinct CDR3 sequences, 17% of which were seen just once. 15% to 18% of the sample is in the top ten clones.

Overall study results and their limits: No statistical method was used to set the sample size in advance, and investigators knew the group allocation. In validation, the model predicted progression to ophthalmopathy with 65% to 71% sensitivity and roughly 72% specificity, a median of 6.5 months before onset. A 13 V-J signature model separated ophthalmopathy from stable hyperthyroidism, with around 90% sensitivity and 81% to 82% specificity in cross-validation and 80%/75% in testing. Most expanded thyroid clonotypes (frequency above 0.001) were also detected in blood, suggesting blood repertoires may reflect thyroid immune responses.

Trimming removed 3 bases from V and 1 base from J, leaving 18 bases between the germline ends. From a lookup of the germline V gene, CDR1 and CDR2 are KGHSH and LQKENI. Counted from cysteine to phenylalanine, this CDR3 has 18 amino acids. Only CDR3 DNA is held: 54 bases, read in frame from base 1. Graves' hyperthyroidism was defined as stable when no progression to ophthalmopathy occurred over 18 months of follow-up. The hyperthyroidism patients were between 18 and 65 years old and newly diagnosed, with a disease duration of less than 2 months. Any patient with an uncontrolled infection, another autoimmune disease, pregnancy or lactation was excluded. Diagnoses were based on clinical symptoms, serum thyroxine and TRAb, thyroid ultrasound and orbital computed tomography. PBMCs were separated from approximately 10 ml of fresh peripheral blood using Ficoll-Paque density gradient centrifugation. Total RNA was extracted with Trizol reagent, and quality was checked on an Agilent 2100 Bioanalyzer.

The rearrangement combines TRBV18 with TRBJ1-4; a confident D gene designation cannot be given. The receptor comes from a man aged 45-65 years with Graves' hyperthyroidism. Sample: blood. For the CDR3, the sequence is CASSPRVEQLETNEKLFF. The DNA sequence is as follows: TGTGCCAGCTCACCGCGGGTCGAACAGCTAGAAACTAATGAAAAACTGTTTTTT.